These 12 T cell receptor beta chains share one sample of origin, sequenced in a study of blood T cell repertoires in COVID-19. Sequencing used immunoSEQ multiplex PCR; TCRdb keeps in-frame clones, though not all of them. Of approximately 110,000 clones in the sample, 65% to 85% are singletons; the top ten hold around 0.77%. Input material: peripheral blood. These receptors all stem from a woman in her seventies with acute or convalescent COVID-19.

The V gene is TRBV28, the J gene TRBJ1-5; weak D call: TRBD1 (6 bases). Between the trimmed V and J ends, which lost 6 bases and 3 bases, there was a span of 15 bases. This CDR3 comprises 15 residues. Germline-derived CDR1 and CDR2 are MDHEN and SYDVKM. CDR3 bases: TGTGCCAGCAGAGGGACACAGGGCATCAATCAGCCCCAGCATTTT. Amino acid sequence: CASRGTQGINQPQHF.

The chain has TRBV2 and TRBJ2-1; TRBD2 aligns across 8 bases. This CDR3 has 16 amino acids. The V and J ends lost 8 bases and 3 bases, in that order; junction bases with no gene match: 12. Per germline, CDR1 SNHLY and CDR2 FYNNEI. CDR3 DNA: TGTGCCAGCTCCCCTCAGCGGGGGAGGAACTACAATGAGCAGTTCTTC. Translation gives CASSPQRGRNYNEQFF.

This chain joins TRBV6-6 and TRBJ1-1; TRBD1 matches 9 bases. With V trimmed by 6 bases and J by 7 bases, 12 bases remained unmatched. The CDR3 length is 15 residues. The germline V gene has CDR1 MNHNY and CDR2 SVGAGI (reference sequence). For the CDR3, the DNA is TGTGCCAGCAGCCATCCGATGGGGACAGGGCATGAAGCTTTCTTT. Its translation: CASSHPMGTGHEAFF.

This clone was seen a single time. CDR3 amino acids: CAIRTGPEQYF. CDR3 DNA sequence: TGTGCCATCCGGACAGGGCCCGAGCAGTACTTC. The chain is built from TRBV10-3 and TRBJ2-7; 8 nucleotides align to TRBD1. The trim removed 8 bases at V and 6 bases at J, leaving 3 bases unmatched. The V gene's germline CDR1 is ENHRY and CDR2 SYGVKD. The length of the CDR3 is 11 residues.

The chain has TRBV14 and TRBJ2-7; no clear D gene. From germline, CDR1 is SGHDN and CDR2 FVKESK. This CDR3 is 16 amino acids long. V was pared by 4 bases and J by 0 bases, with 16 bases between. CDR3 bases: TGTGCCAGCAGCCCAAACATCAAGTTCGCCTCCTACGAGCAGTACTTC. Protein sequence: CASSPNIKFASYEQYF.

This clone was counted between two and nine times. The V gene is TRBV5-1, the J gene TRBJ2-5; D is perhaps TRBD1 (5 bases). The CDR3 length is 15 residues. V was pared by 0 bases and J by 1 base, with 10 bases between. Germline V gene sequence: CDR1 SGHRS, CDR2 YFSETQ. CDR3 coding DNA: TGCGCCAGCAGCTTGGAGGGGTATCCCCAAGAGACCCAGTACTTC. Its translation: CASSLEGYPQETQYF.

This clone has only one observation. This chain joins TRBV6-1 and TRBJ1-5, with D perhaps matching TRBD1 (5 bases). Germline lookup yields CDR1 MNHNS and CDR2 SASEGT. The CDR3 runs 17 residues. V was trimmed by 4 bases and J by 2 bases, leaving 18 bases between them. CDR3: CASSASTVPGGNQPQHF. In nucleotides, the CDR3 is TGTGCCAGCAGTGCCTCGACAGTTCCTGGGGGCAATCAGCCCCAGCATTTT.

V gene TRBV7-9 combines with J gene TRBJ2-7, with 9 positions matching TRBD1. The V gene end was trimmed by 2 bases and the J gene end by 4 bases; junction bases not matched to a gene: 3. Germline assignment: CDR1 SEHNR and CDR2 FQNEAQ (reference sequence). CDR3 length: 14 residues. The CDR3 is CASSLTGGGYEQYF. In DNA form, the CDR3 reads TGTGCCAGCAGCTTAACAGGGGGCGGGTACGAGCAGTACTTC. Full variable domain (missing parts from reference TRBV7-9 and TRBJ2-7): DTGVSQNPRHKITKRGQNVTFRCDPISEHNRLYWYRQTLGQGPEFLTYFQNEAQLEKSRLLSDRFSAERPKGSFSTLEIQRTEQGDSAMYLCASSLTGGGYEQYFGPGTRLTVT.

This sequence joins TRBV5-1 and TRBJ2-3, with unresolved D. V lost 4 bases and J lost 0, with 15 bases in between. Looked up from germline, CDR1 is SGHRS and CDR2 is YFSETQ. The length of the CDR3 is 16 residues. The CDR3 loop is CASSLTGLSSTDTQYF. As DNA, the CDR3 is TGCGCCAGCAGCCTAACCGGGTTGAGCAGCACAGATACGCAGTATTTT.

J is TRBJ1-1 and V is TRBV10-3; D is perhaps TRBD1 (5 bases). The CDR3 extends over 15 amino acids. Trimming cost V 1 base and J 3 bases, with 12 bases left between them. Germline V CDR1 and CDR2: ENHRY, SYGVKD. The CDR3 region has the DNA TGTGCCATCAGTGAGTATAAAGGGGTAGACACTGAAGCTTTCTTT. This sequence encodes CAISEYKGVDTEAFF.

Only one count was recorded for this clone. The CDR3 DNA reads TGTGCCAGCAGCCGGGGGGGTGGAAACACCATATATTTT. Translation: CASSRGGGNTIYF. The chain joins TRBV7-3 to TRBJ1-3; weak D call: TRBD1 (5 bases). Trimming took 5 bases from V and 3 from J, leaving 8 bases between them. Germline-derived CDR1 and CDR2 are SGHTA and FQGTGA. The CDR3 has 13 amino acids.

CDR3 DNA sequence: TGTGCCAGCAGCCAAGATGGGCTAGCGCGTACATCTAAGTTCTTC. Encoded protein: CASSQDGLARTSKFF. The J gene is TRBJ2-1, the V gene TRBV3-1 (or the pseudogene TRBV3-2); possible D gene TRBD2, 6 bases. The length of the CDR3 is 15 residues. Trimming took 0 bases from V and 14 from J, leaving 20 bases between them. Germline V lookup: CDR1 LGHDT, CDR2 YNNKEL (reference sequence).